The 19 T cell receptor beta chains in this list originate from one sample, sequenced in a study of shared clonotypes between healthy human individuals. TCRdb's table, derived via immunoSEQ multiplex PCR, lists solely in-frame clones and lacks some. Here the sample spans 600,000 to 750,000 clones, about 90% being singletons. The sample consisted of memory CD8+ T cells from PBMCs. The subset here: CD45RO+ cells pooled with CCR7-negative TemRA cells. The receptors derive from a man between 18 and 35 years old in good health. Some clones in this sample may be carry-over from other donors' samples.

The chain links TRBV25-1 to TRBJ2-7, with D possibly called TRBD1 or TRBD2 (7 bases each). Looked up from germline, CDR1 is MGHDK and CDR2 is SYGVNS. The CDR3 length is 15 residues. The ends were cut back, 2 bases at V and 5 bases at J, with 16 bases in the middle. CDR3 bases: TGTGCCAGCAGTGAACGACACAGGGGAGGGGACGAGCAGTACTTC. It codes for CASSERHRGGDEQYF.

The V call is TRBV27, the J call TRBJ2-7; the match to TRBD1 covers 9 bases. The V segment lost 2 bases and the J segment 6 bases; nucleotides outside the gene matches: 8. This CDR3 comprises 15 residues. In germline, CDR1 is MNHEY, CDR2 SMNVEV (reference sequence). The CDR3 region is CASSLTGTGYSEQYF. The CDR3 DNA sequence: TGTGCCAGCAGTTTAACCGGGACAGGGTACAGCGAGCAGTACTTC.

The chain links TRBV7-2 to TRBJ1-5; D call uncertain. Germline V gene data show CDR1 as SGHTA and CDR2 as FQGNSA. V was clipped by 0 bases and J by 0 bases, with 6 bases between them. The CDR3 length is 15 residues. This CDR3 is CASSLATISNQPQHF. CDR3 DNA sequence: TGTGCCAGCAGCTTAGCTACGATTAGCAATCAGCCCCAGCATTTT.

The chain recombines TRBV20-1 with TRBJ1-2; no clear D. CDR1 is DFQATT, CDR2 SNEGSKA, per germline (reference sequence). Deletions cut 0 bases from V and 10 bases from J, with 9 bases between. The CDR3 is 11 residues long. The CDR3 reads CSARDLRDYTF. The CDR3 DNA reads as TGCAGTGCTAGAGATCTCCGGGACTACACCTTC.

V gene TRBV11-2 combines with J gene TRBJ2-1; TRBD2 agrees at 11 bases. The V gene's germline CDR1 is SGHAT and CDR2 FQNNGV. J was trimmed by 4 bases and V by 6 bases; bases with no gene match: 11. This CDR3 contains 17 residues. The CDR3: CASRANWGTSGYNEQFF. The CDR3 DNA is TGTGCCAGCAGGGCAAATTGGGGGACTAGCGGTTACAATGAGCAGTTCTTC.

The gene calls are TRBV28 and TRBJ2-3; 9 bases align to TRBD2. Germline-derived CDR1 and CDR2 are MDHEN and SYDVKM. This CDR3 comprises 20 residues. V dropped 4 bases and J dropped 1; count of bases not matched to a gene: 18. CDR3 DNA: TGTGCCAGCAGTTCCCCTCGCTTAGCGGGAGCGGCTAAAGGCACAGATACGCAGTATTTT. As protein: CASSSPRLAGAAKGTDTQYF.

The genes are TRBV19 and TRBJ2-7; D might be TRBD2 (5 bases). Trimming left V 5 bases short and J 5 bases short, with 13 bases between. This CDR3 comprises 13 residues. CDR1 is LNHDA, CDR2 SQIVND, per germline (reference sequence). CDR3 amino acids: CASSQTITHEQYF. The CDR3 region has the DNA TGTGCCAGTAGTCAGACTATCACCCACGAGCAGTACTTC.

This chain links TRBV4-1 with TRBJ1-5, with a possible D match to TRBD1 (6 bases). Trimming removed 0 bases from V and 4 bases from J, with 10 bases in between. This CDR3 comprises 15 residues. Germline-derived CDR1 and CDR2 are MGHRA and YSYEKL. The CDR3 nucleotides read TGCGCCAGCAGCCAAGAGCGGGGGGCTAATCAGCCCCAGCATTTT. It codes for CASSQERGANQPQHF.

This chain joins TRBV10-3 and TRBJ2-7; the match to TRBD1 covers 8 bases. Per the germline V gene, CDR1 is ENHRY and CDR2 is SYGVKD. This CDR3 is built from 18 residues. J gave up 3 bases and V 6 bases, and 19 bases lay outside the gene matches. The CDR3 nucleotides read TGTGCCATCAGCCGGCTTACTGGGTTAGACAGGGGTGGCTACGAGCAGTACTTC. Protein: CAISRLTGLDRGGYEQYF.

DNA of the CDR3: TGTGCCAGCAGCCCGGGACTAGCTTGGTACAATGAGCAGTTCTTC. Its translation is CASSPGLAWYNEQFF. The chain joins TRBV7-9 to TRBJ2-1; 9 bases align to TRBD2. The CDR3 loop spans 15 amino acids. V was pared by 5 bases and J by 4 bases, with 6 bases of the junction left unmatched. The germline CDR1 and CDR2 sequences are SEHNR and FQNEAQ (reference sequence).

The rearrangement links TRBV27 to TRBJ2-5, with D perhaps given as TRBD1 or TRBD2 (5 bases each). V was shortened by 5 bases and J by 5 bases, with 12 bases between the two germline ends. The CDR3 is made up of 13 amino acids. Germline loops: CDR1 MNHEY, CDR2 SMNVEV (reference sequence). The CDR3 DNA is TGTGCCAGCAGTCCCTCCTGGGGGGAGACCCAGTACTTC. Protein product: CASSPSWGETQYF.

This chain links TRBV7-9 with TRBJ1-2; D not certain. CDR3 length: 16 amino acids. Between the trimmed V and J ends, which lost 5 bases and 0 bases, there was a span of 16 bases. CDR1 and CDR2 from the germline V gene are SEHNR and FQNEAQ (reference sequence). CDR3: CASSPPNGEANYGYTF. The CDR3 DNA sequence: TGTGCCAGCAGCCCGCCGAACGGCGAAGCTAACTATGGCTACACCTTC.

J is TRBJ2-7 and V is TRBV29-1, with 10 nucleotides matching TRBD1. Germline CDR1 SQVTM, CDR2 ANQGSEA. CDR3 length equals 14 residues. Trimming cost V 5 bases and J 3 bases; bases outside gene matches: 7. The CDR3: CSVLPGQGFYEQYF. The CDR3 bases are TGCAGCGTTCTACCGGGACAGGGGTTCTACGAGCAGTACTTC.

The chain uses TRBV4-1 and TRBJ2-3; no clear D. V was cut by 3 bases and J by 2 bases, with 9 bases left in between. Germline V gene data show CDR1 as MGHRA and CDR2 as YSYEKL. The CDR3 is 14 residues long. The CDR3 nucleotides read TGCGCCAGCAGCCAGCGACTGTTCACAGATACGCAGTATTTT. It is translated as CASSQRLFTDTQYF.

The J gene is TRBJ2-7, the V gene TRBV21-1; the table gives TRBD1 as D, unverified against the DNA. TRBV21-1 is a documented pseudogene. There are 15 residues in the CDR3. The CDR3 protein is CANKQKGQGSYEQYF. CDR3 in DNA: TGTGCCAACAAACAAAAGGGACAGGGCTCCTACGAGCAGTACTTC.

This clone was picked up a small number of times. The chain joins TRBV7-8 to TRBJ2-2; 7 bases fit TRBD2. Germline V gene lookup returns CDR1 SGHVS and CDR2 FQNEAQ. The CDR3 covers 13 residues. V lost 10 bases, J lost 4 bases, and 6 bases stayed unmatched. CDR3 coding DNA: TGTGCCACTGCCAGCGGGACCACCGGGGAGCTGTTTTTT. This encodes CATASGTTGELFF.

The chain uses TRBV9 and TRBJ2-7; 12 positions match TRBD2. The trim removed 4 bases at V and 3 bases at J, leaving 5 bases unmatched. There are 15 residues in the CDR3. Germline V lookup: CDR1 SGDLS, CDR2 YYNGEE. CDR3 amino acids: CASSPRTSGIYEQYF. In DNA, the CDR3 is TGTGCCAGCAGCCCTCGGACTAGCGGGATCTACGAGCAGTACTTC.

This clone was seen more than once but under ten times. Other DNA sequences in this sample translate to the same CDR3. This chain connects TRBV28 to TRBJ1-5, with a possible D match to TRBD1 (5 bases). V was pared by 3 bases and J by 0 bases, with 9 bases between. From germline, CDR1 is MDHEN and CDR2 SYDVKM. The CDR3 has 15 residues. CDR3 region: CASSLGGYSNQPQHF. As DNA, the CDR3 is TGTGCCAGCAGTTTGGGGGGTTATAGCAATCAGCCCCAGCATTTT.

The V call is TRBV1, the J call TRBJ2-5; TRBD2, the table's D call, lacks a check against the DNA. TRBV1 is flagged as a pseudogene. CDR3 length: 18 amino acids. For the CDR3, the DNA is TGCACCAGCAGCCAGCCTCAACTAGCGGGAGGGCCGGGAGAGACCCAGTACTTC. Amino acids: CTSSQPQLAGGPGETQYF.